This TCR beta chain was profiled in a study of blood T cell repertoires in COVID-19. At the level of the study: Researchers got acute and convalescent COVID-19 samples from the United States, Italy and Spain.

Per the original methods: Amplification of reference gene primers provided the estimated nucleated cell counts. Sequenced by immunoSEQ multiplex PCR; TCRdb stores in-frame clones only, minus some. That table supplies the V and J calls and clone size; D and trimming were determined from the DNA. This table has about 150,000 clones, 60% to 85% appearing once. Losses at the gene ends were 0 bases for V and 4 bases for J; bases not matched to a gene: 3. Per the germline V gene, CDR1 is MGHRA and CDR2 is YSYEKL. The CDR3 sequence is 15 residues long. The TCR sequence derives from a middle-aged man with acute or convalescent COVID-19. The chain links TRBV4-1 to TRBJ1-2; TRBD1 matches at 9 bases. The specimen sequenced was peripheral blood. CDR3 nucleotide sequence: TGCGCCAGCAGCCAAGATACAGGGGGCGGCTATGGCTACACCTTC. This encodes CASSQDTGGGYGYTF.